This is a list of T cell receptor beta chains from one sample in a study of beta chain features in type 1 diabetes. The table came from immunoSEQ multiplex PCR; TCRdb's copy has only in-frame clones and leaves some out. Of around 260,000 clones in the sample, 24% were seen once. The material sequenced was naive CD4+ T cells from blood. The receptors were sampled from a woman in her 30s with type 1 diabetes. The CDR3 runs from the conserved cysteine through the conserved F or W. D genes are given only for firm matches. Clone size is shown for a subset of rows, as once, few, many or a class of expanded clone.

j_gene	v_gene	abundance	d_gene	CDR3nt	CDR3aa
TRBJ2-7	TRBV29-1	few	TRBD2	TGCAGCGCCCTCGGGACTAGCGGGAGTGAGCAGTACTTC	CSALGTSGSEQYF
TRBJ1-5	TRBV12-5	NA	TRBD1	TGTGCTAGTGGTTTTGCAACAGGGGAACAGCCCCAGCATTTT	CASGFATGEQPQHF
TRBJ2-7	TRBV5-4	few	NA	TGTGCCAGCAGTCCCGGGAGCTCCTACGAGCAGTACTTC	CASSPGSSYEQYF
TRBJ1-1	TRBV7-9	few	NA	TGTGCCAGCAGCCCCCAGGGACTCCCGAACACTGAAGCTTTCTTT	CASSPQGLPNTEAFF
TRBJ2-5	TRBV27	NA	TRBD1	TGTGCCAGCAGTCCCTATACAGGGGGCTTCCAAGAGACCCAGTACTTC	CASSPYTGGFQETQYF
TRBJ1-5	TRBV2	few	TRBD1	TGTGCCAGCAGCGGGACAGGGGAGGATCAGCCCCAGCATTTT	CASSGTGEDQPQHF
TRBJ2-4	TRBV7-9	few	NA	TGTGCCAGCAGCTTAGTAACAGGGTCCGTGTACTTC	CASSLVTGSVYF
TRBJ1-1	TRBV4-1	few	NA	TGCGCCAGCAGCCAATCCCCAGGGTTCGGATGGGTGAACACTGAAGCTTTCTTT	CASSQSPGFGWVNTEAFF
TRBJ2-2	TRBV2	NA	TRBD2	TGTGCCAGCAGTGGGGACTATCCGAACACCGGGGAGCTGTTTTTT	CASSGDYPNTGELFF
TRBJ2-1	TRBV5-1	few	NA	TGCGCCAGCAGCTTGGTCTCTTCCTACAATGAGCAGTTCTTC	CASSLVSSYNEQFF
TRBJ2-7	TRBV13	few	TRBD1	TGTGCCAGCAGCGCCGGACAGGGGGCGCGGTACGAGCAGTACTTC	CASSAGQGARYEQYF
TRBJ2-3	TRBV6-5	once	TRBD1	TGTGCCAGCAGTTCGCAGGGGGCAACAGATACGCAGTATTTT	CASSSQGATDTQYF
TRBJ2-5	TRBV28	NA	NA	TGTGCCAGCAGTTTTGGCGGGACCCTGCAAGAGACCCAGTACTTC	CASSFGGTLQETQYF
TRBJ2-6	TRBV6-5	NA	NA	TGTGCCAGCAGTTACCATCTGAGCTCTGGGGCCAACGTCCTGACTTTC	CASSYHLSSGANVLTF
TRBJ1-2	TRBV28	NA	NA	TGTGCCAGCACCCAGGGACTTGGTTATGGCTACACCTTC	CASTQGLGYGYTF
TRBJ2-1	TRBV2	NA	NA	TGTGCCAGCAGCGTTACAGGGATTGAGCAGTTCTTC	CASSVTGIEQFF
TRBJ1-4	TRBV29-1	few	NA	TGCAGCGTTGAAGTCAGGGAGGGTGAAAAACTGTTTTTT	CSVEVREGEKLFF
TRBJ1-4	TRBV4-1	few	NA	TGCGCCAGCAGCCTCGGTTTTCGGGAAAAACTGTTTTTT	CASSLGFREKLFF
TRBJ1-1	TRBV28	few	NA	TGTGCCAGCAGGGATCCCGGGACTGAAGCTTTCTTT	CASRDPGTEAFF
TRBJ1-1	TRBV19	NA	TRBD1	TGTGCCAGTAGTCCACGGACAGGGGACCTAATGAACACTGAAGCTTTCTTT	CASSPRTGDLMNTEAFF
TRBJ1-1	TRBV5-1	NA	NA	TGCGCCAGCAGCTTGGGACAGCAAGGAGAAGCTTTCTTT	CASSLGQQGEAFF
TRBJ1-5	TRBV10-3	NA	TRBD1	TGTGCCACCGGGACAGACGGCAATCAGCCCCAGCATTTT	CATGTDGNQPQHF
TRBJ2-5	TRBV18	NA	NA	TGTGCCAGCTCACCCCTCCGGGGTGGGGAGACCCAGTACTTC	CASSPLRGGETQYF
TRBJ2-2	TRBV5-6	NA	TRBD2	TGTGCCAGCAGCCCGGGACTAGCGGGAGGAACCGGGGAGCTGTTTTTT	CASSPGLAGGTGELFF
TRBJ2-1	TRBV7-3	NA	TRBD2	TGTGCCAGCAGCTTAATGGGGACTAGTAGTGTCGATGAGCAGTTCTTC	CASSLMGTSSVDEQFF
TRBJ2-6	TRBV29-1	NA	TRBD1	TGCAGCGTCGCACAAGACAGGGGGCTTGGGGCCAACGTCCTGACTTTC	CSVAQDRGLGANVLTF
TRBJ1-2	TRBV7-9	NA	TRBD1	TGTGCCAGCAGCTCCCCGGTGAGGACAGGGAATGGCTACACCTTC	CASSSPVRTGNGYTF
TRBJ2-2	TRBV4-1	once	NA	TGCGCCAGCAGACTTCAGCGGACCGGGGAGCTGTTTTTT	CASRLQRTGELFF
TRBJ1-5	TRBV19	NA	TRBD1	TGTGCCAGTAGTACCTTTCGGACAGGGGGGCAGCCCCAGCATTTT	CASSTFRTGGQPQHF
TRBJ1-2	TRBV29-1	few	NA	TGCAGCGTTGACCAGGGGCTGAAGGGCTACACCTTC	CSVDQGLKGYTF
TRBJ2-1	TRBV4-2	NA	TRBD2	TGTGCCAGCAGCCAAGAAGGGACTAGCGGTTTATCCTATGAGCAGTTCTTC	CASSQEGTSGLSYEQFF
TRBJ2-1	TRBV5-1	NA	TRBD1	TGCGCCAGCAGCCCCGCCGGGACAGGGTACAATGAGCAGTTCTTC	CASSPAGTGYNEQFF